The present entry profiles one T cell receptor beta chain with its context. The target antigen is unknown. The authors made each sample's cDNA in eight separate reactions. The unique tags termed UMIs, each holding a 6-nucleotide sample barcode, were added by means of template switching. Each of TCRalpha and TCRbeta cDNA went through two nested PCRs, lasting about 15 and 9 cycles. Using the 5' RACE reads, TCRdb records one entry per CDR3 protein without DNA. This repertoire includes some 150,000 distinct CDR3 sequences. The data originate from a study of monozygotic twins with inflammatory bowel disease. Study outcomes and limitations: The co-twins with IBD showed lower TCRbeta diversity (inverse Simpson) than their healthy siblings.

Germline V gene data show CDR1 as SEHNR and CDR2 as FQNEAQ (reference sequence). CDR3 length: 16 amino acids. Sample: blood. The chain couples TRBV7-9 to TRBJ2-7; the D gene TCRdb calls, TRBD1, cannot be checked with no DNA. This receptor was obtained from a human donor with ulcerative colitis or Crohn's disease, or a healthy co-twin of an affected twin (not recorded which). The CDR3 loop reads CASSSYSGADSYEQYF. Drawing the rest from reference TRBV7-9 and TRBJ2-7, the complete variable domain is DTGVSQNPRHKITKRGQNVTFRCDPISEHNRLYWYRQTLGQGPEFLTYFQNEAQLEKSRLLSDRFSAERPKGSFSTLEIQRTEQGDSAMYLCASSSYSGADSYEQYFGPGTRLTVT.